This TCR beta chain emerged from a study of cytomegalovirus exposure and HLA in healthy donors. Looking at the study overall: Early release data held 80 million to 100 million unique TCRs from HLA-typed donors. Broader study findings: Per a later analysis, roughly 17,000 TCR beta sequences showed association with HLA alleles at 0.05 false discovery rate.

With respect to this clone: The antigen is undetermined.

Unrecorded immune exposures were likely, despite nominal health at sampling. PCR primers comprised 60 Vbeta and 13 Jbeta primers. Produced via immunoSEQ multiplex PCR; TCRdb's table is partial and in-frame only. The sample records some 160,000 clones, over 75% being singletons. Sequencing used PBMCs. The TCR originated in a woman in her twenties or thirties in good health and CMV-seronegative.

Here the CDR3 reads CASSEGTSGGKETQYF. The DNA for the CDR3 is TGTGCCAGCAGCGAGGGGACTAGCGGGGGGAAAGAGACCCAGTACTTC. The chain links TRBV9 to TRBJ2-5, with TRBD2 identical over 15 bases. The CDR3 consists of 16 residues. The V gene's germline CDR1 is SGDLS and CDR2 YYNGEE. Trimming cost V 3 bases and J 3 bases; bases outside gene matches: 3.